This TCR beta chain was recorded in a study of T cell repertoires in cytomegalovirus infection. Study details: Public TCR beta signatures provided an indication of both CMV infection and a matching HLA type.

V lost 10 bases and J lost 0, with 9 bases in between. CDR3 length: 12 amino acids. Germline CDR1 and CDR2: MNHNY and SVGAGI (reference sequence). TCRdb itself ran the reads through MiXCR, one entry per CDR3 protein. The sample has 28,000 or so distinct CDR3 sequences, approximately 18% seen once. Worth noting for this clonotype: Its specificity is unknown.

Material: CD8+ T cells from cultured PBMCs, obtained from culture after CMV antigen stimulation. The V gene is TRBV6-6, the J gene TRBJ1-2; D perhaps matches TRBD1 (5 bases). The TCR originated in a human donor in good health (CMV status not recorded). Some clones in this sample may be carry-over from other donors' samples. CDR3 in amino acids: CAIGATNYGYTF. As DNA, the CDR3 is TGTGCCATAGGGGCTACTAACTATGGCTACACCTTC.